Listed below are T cell receptor beta chains from one sample, sequenced in a study of T-cell reconstitution after alpha-beta-depleted transplantation in children. One entry per CDR3 protein, called by TCRdb with MiXCR from the PCR reads. The repertoire holds hundreds of thousands of distinct CDR3 sequences, with about 16% as singletons. Sequences were derived from PBMCs, mostly from graft donor cells, sampled 360 days after TCRalphabeta/CD19-depleted stem cell transplant. These receptors all come from a male patient younger than 18 who had a stem cell transplant for acute lymphoblastic leukemia, so the T cells may come from the graft donor. Both conserved end residues are part of each CDR3. A D gene is named only where the DNA matches it firmly. Only part of the rows carry a size: once, few, many, or a class if the clone is expanded.

TRBV12-3/TRBV12-4	few	14	.	TRBJ2-4	TGTGCCAGCAGTTTTAGGGAGCGTGGAAACATTCAGTACTTC	CASSFRERGNIQYF
TRBV28	.	15	.	TRBJ1-4	TGTGCCAGCAGTTTCTGGCAGGGAAGAGTGGAAAAACTGTTTTTT	CASSFWQGRVEKLFF
TRBV12-3/TRBV12-4	.	15	TRBD1	TRBJ2-3	TGTGCCAGCAGTCGCCGGACAGGGGTGATAGATACGCAGTATTTT	CASSRRTGVIDTQYF
TRBV15	.	15	TRBD2	TRBJ2-1	TGTGCCACCGGCTTACTAGCGGCAGGGGAGAATGAGCAGTTCTTC	CATGLLAAGENEQFF
TRBV11-3	many	15	.	TRBJ2-1	TGTGCCAGCAGCTTAGGTCCGACCTCCTACAATGAGCAGTTCTTC	CASSLGPTSYNEQFF
TRBV19	.	15	.	TRBJ1-5	TGTGCCAGTAGTATCTCGTCGAGCAAAAATCAGCCCCAGCATTTT	CASSISSSKNQPQHF
TRBV7-6	.	18	.	TRBJ2-1	TGTGCCAGCAGCCCCCGTTATATCGGGGGCAGGGGATTGAATGAGCAGTTCTTC	CASSPRYIGGRGLNEQFF
TRBV20-1	few	16	.	TRBJ2-1	TGCAGTGCACGTAAGCCGGGACTGGGCTCCTACAATGAGCAGTTCTTC	CSARKPGLGSYNEQFF
TRBV5-1	.	15	.	TRBJ1-1	TGCGCCAGCAGCTTGGTTGTGGGGCCCAACACTGAAGCTTTCTTT	CASSLVVGPNTEAFF
TRBV12-3/TRBV12-4	few	14	TRBD1	TRBJ1-1	TGTGCCAGCAGTCCCCCCGGGACAGAGACTGAAGCTTTCTTT	CASSPPGTETEAFF
TRBV9	few	15	.	TRBJ2-5	TGTGCCAGCAACCTCCAGGGGTCCGGACAAGAGACCCAGTACTTC	CASNLQGSGQETQYF
TRBV29-1	.	15	.	TRBJ2-3	TGCAGCGTTGAAGGGCGTCTAGCCATCACAGATACGCAGTATTTT	CSVEGRLAITDTQYF
TRBV10-3	.	16	TRBD2	TRBJ2-1	TGTGCCATCAGTGGGGGCGGACTAGCGGATTACAATGAGCAGTTCTTC	CAISGGGLADYNEQFF
TRBV5-1	.	15	.	TRBJ2-2	TGCGCCAGCAGCTTGGTTTACGGGAACACCGGGGAGCTGTTTTTT	CASSLVYGNTGELFF
TRBV27	.	15	TRBD2	TRBJ2-7	TGTGCCAGCAGTTGGAGCGGGGCCCAGTCCTACGAGCAGTACTTC	CASSWSGAQSYEQYF
TRBV5-1	few	17	TRBD1	TRBJ2-7	TGCGCCAGCAGCTGGTCAACGCAGGGACAGGGGACCTACGAGCAGTACTTC	CASSWSTQGQGTYEQYF
TRBV23-1	once	15	TRBD1	TRBJ2-7	TGCGCCAGCAGTCAATGTTTTCAGGGGGCAACCGAGCAGTACTTC	CASSQCFQGATEQYF
TRBV9	few	15	TRBD1	TRBJ1-4	TGTGCCAGCAGCGTGGAGACAGGGGGCAGGGAAAAACTGTTTTTT	CASSVETGGREKLFF
TRBV6-1	.	15	.	TRBJ2-6	TGTGCCAGCCCCCAGATAGGAGCTGGGGCCAACGTCCTGACTTTC	CASPQIGAGANVLTF
TRBV6-1	.	14	TRBD1	TRBJ2-7	TGTGCCAGTGGGAGATGGACAGGGGGCAGCGAGCAGTACTTC	CASGRWTGGSEQYF
TRBV5-4	few	17	TRBD2	TRBJ2-2	TGTGCCAGCAGCTTGTTTTTCCTAGCGGGAGAACCGGGGGAGCTGTTTTTT	CASSLFFLAGEPGELFF
TRBV3-1	.	14	.	TRBJ1-4	TGTGCCAGCAGCCAACGGGGGGTGGCTGAAAAACTGTTTTTT	CASSQRGVAEKLFF
TRBV5-1	many	14	.	TRBJ2-2	TGCGCCAGCAGCCTGGGGGCAACCACCGGGGAGCTGTTTTTT	CASSLGATTGELFF
TRBV12-3/TRBV12-4	.	11	.	TRBJ1-1	TGTGCCAGCTCTCGGGGGTTCGAAGCTTTCTTT	CASSRGFEAFF
TRBV10-3	.	17	.	TRBJ1-6	TGTGCCATCAGTCCGGACGGTAGGGCTGGCTATAATTCACCCCTCCACTTT	CAISPDGRAGYNSPLHF
TRBV5-8	many	12	.	TRBJ2-3	TGTGCCAGCAGCTTAAACGACGATACGCAGTATTTT	CASSLNDDTQYF
TRBV5-6	few	15	TRBD1	TRBJ1-1	TGTGCCAGCAGTTCCCCGACAGGGTCGAACACTGAAGCTTTCTTT	CASSSPTGSNTEAFF